This is a list of T cell receptor beta chains from one sample in a study of CD8 T cells in Susac syndrome. Each CDR3 protein is one row after TCRdb ran MiXCR on the immunoSEQ multiplex PCR reads. The sample holds roughly 80,000 distinct CDR3 sequences; approximately 93% are singletons and the top ten take 0.5% to 0.65%. The sequencing input was CD8+ T cells from PBMCs. The receptors derive from a human donor with Susac syndrome. CDR3s include the opening cysteine and the closing phenylalanine or tryptophan. D genes are given only for firm matches. Size is omitted from some rows. Given values are once, few, many or a class for expanded clones.

NA	TRBV19	NA	TRBJ1-5	TGTGCCAGTAGTACACGGGACAATGGATGGAATAGCAATCAGCCCCAGCATTTT	CASSTRDNGWNSNQPQHF
TRBD2	TRBV30	NA	TRBJ2-1	TGTGCCTGTACTAGCGGGGGGCCGCGGGAGCAGTTCTTC	CACTSGGPREQFF
NA	TRBV28	NA	TRBJ1-5	TGTGCCAGCAGTTTGGTCAGCCGAGAGCCCCAGCATTTT	CASSLVSREPQHF
NA	TRBV5-1	NA	TRBJ1-1	TGCGCCAGCAGCTTGGAGCTACGGGGGCCTAACACTGAAGCTTTCTTT	CASSLELRGPNTEAFF
NA	TRBV20-1	NA	TRBJ2-4	TGCAGTGCTAGAGATCGGGTTCAGGCAGGGACCCAACGGAACATTCAGTACTTC	CSARDRVQAGTQRNIQYF
NA	TRBV15	NA	TRBJ1-2	TGTGCCACCAGCAGACCGGGGACGGGGAATGGCTACACCTTC	CATSRPGTGNGYTF
NA	TRBV13	NA	TRBJ2-5	TGTGCCAGAAGCCCTCTACAGAGGGCGGGAGAGACCCAGTACTTC	CARSPLQRAGETQYF
NA	TRBV7-9	NA	TRBJ2-7	TGTGCCAGCAGCTTAGCGGGCAGCTCCTACGAGCAGTACTTC	CASSLAGSSYEQYF
NA	TRBV10-3	NA	TRBJ2-5	TGTGCCATCAGTGGCCCGGAAGGGACCCAGTACTTC	CAISGPEGTQYF
NA	TRBV10-3	NA	TRBJ1-2	TGTGCCATCACGGAGTTACTTAACTATGGCTACACCTTC	CAITELLNYGYTF
TRBD1	TRBV25-1	NA	TRBJ2-7	TGTGCCAGCAGTGAAGGGACAGGAAACTACGAGCAGTACTTC	CASSEGTGNYEQYF
NA	TRBV5-6	NA	TRBJ1-1	TGTGCCAGCAGCCGTGGAAATCCACGAACCACCATGAACACTGAAGCTTTCTTT	CASSRGNPRTTMNTEAFF
TRBD1	TRBV11-2	NA	TRBJ2-7	TGTGCCAGCAGCCCGGGACAGATCTACGAGCAGTACTTC	CASSPGQIYEQYF
NA	TRBV7-9	once	TRBJ1-4	TGTGCCAGCAGGGAGGCAGGGACTAATGAAAAACTGTTTTTT	CASREAGTNEKLFF
NA	TRBV30	NA	TRBJ1-2	TGTGCCTGGGCGACAGGCACAAACTATGGCTACACCTTC	CAWATGTNYGYTF
NA	TRBV19	NA	TRBJ1-3	TGTGCCTGTTTCGGAAACACCATATATTTT	CACFGNTIYF
NA	TRBV9	NA	TRBJ2-5	TGTGCCAGCAGCGTAGGGGGGCCCCAAGAGACCCAGTACTTC	CASSVGGPQETQYF
NA	TRBV9	NA	TRBJ2-7	TGTGCCAGCAGCCTTGCCCCAGCCGTGTTC	CASSLAPAVF
NA	TRBV12-3/TRBV12-4	once	TRBJ2-3	TGTGCCAGCAGCCCACACGCCTATACAGATACGCAGTATTTT	CASSPHAYTDTQYF
NA	TRBV3-1	NA	TRBJ2-7	TGTGCCAGCAGCCACCTGGACGGGCCCTACGAGCAGTACTTC	CASSHLDGPYEQYF